The 30 T cell receptor beta chains listed next were all sequenced from one sample in a study of blood T cell repertoires in COVID-19. The assay was immunoSEQ multiplex PCR, and TCRdb's table has in-frame clones only and misses some. The sample lists 350,000 to 450,000 clones, around 85% occurring once. Material for sequencing was peripheral blood. Receptor source: a woman aged 18-35 years with acute or convalescent COVID-19.

This clone was detected only once. The rearrangement joins TRBV9 to TRBJ1-3; D might be TRBD1 (6 bases). V was pared by 0 bases and J by 0 bases, with 7 bases between. Germline V lookup: CDR1 SGDLS, CDR2 YYNGEE. The CDR3 covers 15 residues. The CDR3 nucleotides read TGTGCCAGCAGCGTAGTGGGGGCCTCTGGAAACACCATATATTTT. It yields the protein CASSVVGASGNTIYF.

The chain employs TRBV2 and TRBJ2-7; unclear D gene. The CDR3 length is 12 residues. Germline CDR1 is SNHLY and CDR2 is FYNNEI. Trimming shortened V by 11 bases and J by 4 bases, and 15 bases separated the two germline ends. CDR3 amino acids: CALSRVGYEQYF. The CDR3 bases are TGTGCCCTTTCGAGAGTCGGTTACGAGCAGTACTTC.

This rearrangement joins TRBV19 to TRBJ2-3; D is perhaps TRBD2 (6 bases). V lost 5 bases to trimming and J lost 6 bases, with 18 bases between them. The CDR3 consists of 15 residues. Per germline, CDR1 LNHDA and CDR2 SQIVND (reference sequence). CDR3 coding DNA: TGTGCCAGTAGTTCCCGCCTGACTAGTAAGGATACGCAGTATTTT. It encodes CASSSRLTSKDTQYF.

This chain uses TRBV5-1 with TRBJ1-1; no firm D call. Looked up from germline, CDR1 is SGHRS and CDR2 is YFSETQ. V was trimmed by 7 bases and J by 0 bases, leaving 10 bases between them. This CDR3 is built from 13 residues. The CDR3 spells CASYDILNTEAFF. The CDR3 DNA is TGCGCCAGCTATGACATATTGAACACTGAAGCTTTCTTT.

This chain joins TRBV5-3 and TRBJ2-3; 10 bases fit TRBD1. TRBV5-3 is classed as an ORF, of uncertain function. After removal of 1 base from V and 5 bases from J, the junction contained 25 bases not matched to a gene. This CDR3 has 22 amino acids. CDR3 sequence (DNA): TGTGCCAGAAGCTTGAATCTGCGGGACAGGGGACCGGAGGGGCACACACGAGATACGCAGTATTTT. It encodes CARSLNLRDRGPEGHTRDTQYF.

This chain connects TRBV2 to TRBJ1-5, with D hard to call. The V end was cut by 2 bases, the J end by 3 bases, with 5 bases between. There are 13 residues in the CDR3. The germline V gene encodes CDR1 SNHLY and CDR2 FYNNEI. CDR3 DNA sequence: TGTGCCAGCAGTGAACAGTCCAATCAGCCCCAGCATTTT. Its translation is CASSEQSNQPQHF.

The rearrangement uses TRBV19 and TRBJ1-3; D might be TRBD1 (5 bases). V was cut by 8 bases and J by 0 bases, with 11 bases left in between. This CDR3 comprises 14 residues. In germline, CDR1 is LNHDA, CDR2 SQIVND (reference sequence). CDR3 bases: TGTGCCAGTCAAGACAGACCCTCTGGAAACACCATATATTTT. It translates to CASQDRPSGNTIYF.

This chain links TRBV24-1 with TRBJ2-1, with 15 bases lining up with TRBD2. This CDR3 has 18 amino acids. Germline CDR1 is KGHDR and CDR2 is SFDVKD. Trimming at V came to 11 bases and at J to 0 bases, leaving 10 bases not matched to a gene. CDR3 sequence reads: CARPGTSGRRGSYNEQFF. CDR3 coding DNA: TGTGCCAGACCCGGGACTAGCGGGAGGAGGGGCTCCTACAATGAGCAGTTCTTC.

Comment on this clone: Other nucleotide sequences from this sample produce the same CDR3. V gene TRBV14 combines with J gene TRBJ1-4, with no clear D. Germline values: CDR1 SGHDN, CDR2 FVKESK. V lost 1 base to trimming and J lost 8 bases, with 2 bases between them. The CDR3 is 11 residues long. The CDR3 DNA follows: TGTGCCAGCAGCCAAGCGGAAAAACTGTTTTTT. Encoded protein: CASSQAEKLFF.

The chain has TRBV19 and TRBJ1-4; maybe TRBD1 (6 bases). CDR1 is LNHDA, CDR2 SQIVND, per germline (reference sequence). V gave up 3 bases and J gave up 4 bases, with 12 bases separating them. This CDR3 spans 15 amino acids. CDR3 amino acids: CASSIIWTVNEKLFF. CDR3 in DNA: TGTGCCAGTAGTATCATCTGGACAGTTAATGAAAAACTGTTTTTT.

The chain employs TRBV5-8 and TRBJ2-5, with 11 bases identical to TRBD2. Germline V gene data show CDR1 as SGHTS and CDR2 as YDEGEE. The J segment lost 5 bases and the V segment lost 3 bases, leaving 12 bases of the junction unmatched. This CDR3 has 17 residues. The CDR3 here is CASSYSGRAMFQETQYF. Here the CDR3 DNA reads TGTGCCAGCAGCTATAGCGGGAGGGCCATGTTCCAGGAGACCCAGTACTTC.

The chain has TRBV28 and TRBJ1-5; 9 bases map to TRBD1. CDR3 length: 17 amino acids. The V gene's germline CDR1 is MDHEN and CDR2 SYDVKM. The V segment lost 5 bases and the J segment 3 bases; nucleotides outside the gene matches: 11. The CDR3 loop is CASSPLGQGSANQPQHF. In DNA form, the CDR3 reads TGTGCCAGCAGTCCCTTGGGACAGGGAAGTGCCAATCAGCCCCAGCATTTT.

The chain couples TRBV5-8 to TRBJ1-5; no definite D call. Trimming cost V 2 bases and J 5 bases, with 11 bases left between them. The CDR3 sequence is 14 residues long. Germline lookup yields CDR1 SGHTS and CDR2 YDEGEE. CDR3 amino acids: CASSFGRRDQPQHF. As DNA, the CDR3 is TGTGCCAGCAGCTTCGGGAGGAGGGATCAGCCCCAGCATTTT. Drawing the rest from reference TRBV5-8 and TRBJ1-5, the complete variable domain is EAGVTQSPTHLIKTRGQQATLRCSPISGHTSVYWYQQALGLGLQFLLWYDEGEERNRGNFPPRFSGRQFPNYSSELNVNALELEDSALYLCASSFGRRDQPQHFGDGTRLSIL.

In this sample, this clone turned up once. This rearrangement joins TRBV5-6 to TRBJ2-7; a weak D match, TRBD1 (6 bases). The CDR3 is made up of 14 amino acids. V shed 1 base and J shed 5 bases, with 13 bases lying between them. Germline CDR1 and CDR2: SGHDT and YYEEEE. The CDR3 spells CASSLIGGQDEQYF. CDR3 sequence (DNA): TGTGCCAGCAGCTTGATTGGGGGCCAGGACGAGCAGTACTTC.

The CDR3, as DNA: TGTGCCAGCAGTTTGTCCCTCGCAGGGTCCTATAGTAATTCACCCCTCCACTTT. Protein: CASSLSLAGSYSNSPLHF. The chain combines TRBV28 with TRBJ1-6; D perhaps matches TRBD1 (5 bases). The CDR3 consists of 18 residues. Germline CDR1 is MDHEN and CDR2 is SYDVKM. Trimming took off 3 bases at V and 6 bases at J, with 21 bases between the two ends.

The table lists this clone with a count of one. The chain combines TRBV6-5 with TRBJ2-2; perhaps TRBD2 as D (6 bases). V was pared by 8 bases and J by 3 bases, with 13 bases between. Germline V lookup: CDR1 MNHEY, CDR2 SVGAGI. The CDR3 loop spans 14 amino acids. The CDR3 loop is CASGRTGDTGELFF. The CDR3 bases are TGTGCCAGCGGAAGGACGGGGGACACCGGGGAGCTGTTTTTT.

This chain links TRBV7-8 with TRBJ2-2; 10 nucleotides agree with TRBD1. The length of the CDR3 is 15 residues. Germline lookup yields CDR1 SGHVS and CDR2 FQNEAQ. Trimming removed 6 bases from V and 5 bases from J; junction bases left unmatched: 6. The CDR3 region has the DNA TGTGCCAGCAGACCCGGGACAGGGGTTACCGGGGAGCTGTTTTTT. It codes for CASRPGTGVTGELFF.

The chain employs TRBV5-5 and TRBJ1-2; no reliable D call. CDR3 length: 14 amino acids. Germline V gene data show CDR1 as SGHKS and CDR2 as YYEKEE (reference sequence). Between the trimmed V and J ends, which lost 5 bases and 1 base, there was a span of 12 bases. The CDR3 is CASSYVVSNYGYTF. CDR3 in DNA: TGTGCCAGCAGTTATGTGGTCAGTAACTATGGCTACACCTTC.

This sequence joins TRBV5-5 and TRBJ1-2; TRBD1 might be the D (6 bases). Germline CDR1 reads SGHKS; CDR2 reads YYEKEE (reference sequence). This CDR3 has 14 amino acids. V was cut by 6 bases and J by 4 bases, with 16 bases left in between. The CDR3 DNA sequence: TGTGCCAGCACCCCGACAGGTTCGAGCTATGGCTACACCTTC. It specifies CASTPTGSSYGYTF.

The V and J genes are TRBV2 and TRBJ2-3; perhaps TRBD2 as D (6 bases). Trimming took 7 bases from V and 5 from J, leaving 13 bases between them. The CDR3 is 13 amino acids. Germline CDR1 and CDR2: SNHLY and FYNNEI. Written as DNA, the CDR3 is TGTGCCAGCAATGGCGGGACGGGAGATACGCAGTATTTT. Translating it yields CASNGGTGDTQYF.

The CDR3 spells CASSQETGGPNEQFF. The CDR3 DNA is TGTGCCAGCAGCCAAGAGACGGGGGGACCCAATGAGCAGTTCTTC. The genes are TRBV3-1 (or the pseudogene TRBV3-2) and TRBJ2-1; 7 bases are shared with TRBD2. Germline lookup yields CDR1 LGHDT and CDR2 YNNKEL (reference sequence). This CDR3 region has 15 residues. The junction had 5 bases not matched to a gene; V was cut back by 0 bases and J by 6 bases.

The chain recombines TRBV13 with TRBJ2-2, with 10 bases that match TRBD2. Germline V lookup: CDR1 PRHDT, CDR2 FYEKMQ (reference sequence). After removal of 8 bases from V and 4 bases from J, the junction contained 4 bases not matched to a gene. The CDR3 totals 14 residues. The CDR3 DNA reads as TGTGCCAGCGAAAGCGGGAGGGGCACCGGGGAGCTGTTTTTT. Protein sequence: CASESGRGTGELFF. Combining the CDR3 with reference TRBV13 and TRBJ2-2 gives the whole variable domain AAGVIQSPRHLIKEKRETATLKCYPIPRHDTVYWYQQGPGQDPQFLISFYEKMQSDKGSIPDRFSAQQFSDYHSELNMSSLELGDSALYFCASESGRGTGELFFGEGSRLTVL.

The rearrangement joins TRBV4-1 to TRBJ1-5; 8 bases align to TRBD1. CDR1 and CDR2 (germline): MGHRA, YSYEKL. J lost 4 bases, V lost 4 bases, and 9 bases had no gene match. The CDR3 has 16 residues. The CDR3 DNA is TGCGCCAGCAGCCTAACAGGGGGACTTATTAATCAGCCCCAGCATTTT. Encoded protein: CASSLTGGLINQPQHF.

The CDR3 DNA is TGTGCCAGCAGCCTTGGAGGTAACGAGCAGTACTTC. It codes for CASSLGGNEQYF. The chain is built from TRBV11-2 and TRBJ2-7, with D maybe TRBD2 (5 bases). The CDR3 has 12 residues. V shed 5 bases and J shed 5 bases, with 10 bases lying between them. The germline CDR1 and CDR2 sequences are SGHAT and FQNNGV.

The DNA of the CDR3 is TGCAGTGCTAGTATTTGGGAGGGAGGAAGCACAGATACGCAGTATTTT. Encoded protein: CSASIWEGGSTDTQYF. The chain recombines TRBV20-1 with TRBJ2-3, with 7 bases that match TRBD2. The V and J ends lost 3 bases and 0 bases, in that order; junction bases with no gene match: 9. From germline, CDR1 is DFQATT and CDR2 SNEGSKA (reference sequence). The CDR3 is 16 amino acids.

The chain carries TRBV11-2 and TRBJ1-6; 8 bases map to TRBD1. The CDR3 consists of 15 residues. V dropped 2 bases and J dropped 10; count of bases not matched to a gene: 7. Germline V gene lookup returns CDR1 SGHAT and CDR2 FQNNGV. CDR3 nucleotides: TGTGCCAGCAGCTTAACCGGGACAGGATCCTCACCCCTCCACTTT. Translated: CASSLTGTGSSPLHF.

The chain joins TRBV19 to TRBJ2-3; 8 nucleotides line up with TRBD1. This CDR3 has 16 residues. Germline V lookup: CDR1 LNHDA, CDR2 SQIVND (reference sequence). V shed 3 bases, J shed 2 bases, and the junction held 7 bases outside the gene matches. The CDR3 protein is CASSMRQGRATDTQYF. The CDR3 DNA is TGTGCCAGTAGTATGCGACAGGGGCGGGCCACAGATACGCAGTATTTT.

The chain has TRBV5-1 and TRBJ2-3; weak D call: TRBD1 (6 bases). The germline gives CDR1 SGHRS, CDR2 YFSETQ. Trimming removed 1 base from V and 1 base from J, with 10 bases in between. The CDR3 is 15 residues long. The CDR3 DNA is TGCGCCAGCAGCTTGAGACAGGCTCGCACAGATACGCAGTATTTT. Translation: CASSLRQARTDTQYF.

The chain couples TRBV19 to TRBJ2-7, with 11 nucleotides matching TRBD1. The CDR3 has 16 amino acids. Germline CDR1 reads LNHDA; CDR2 reads SQIVND (reference sequence). The J segment lost 1 base and the V segment lost 0 bases, leaving 2 bases of the junction unmatched. CDR3 nucleotide sequence: TGTGCCAGTAGTATAGAAGGGACAGGGGGTTCCTACGAGCAGTACTTC. It is translated as CASSIEGTGGSYEQYF.

V usage is TRBV28 and J usage is TRBJ2-7; 8 bases are shared with TRBD2. Germline CDR1 is MDHEN and CDR2 is SYDVKM. The V segment lost 8 bases and the J segment 3 bases; nucleotides outside the gene matches: 6. CDR3 size: 13 residues. CDR3 sequence (DNA): TGTGCCAGCCGTAGCGGGGTCGTCTACGAGCAGTACTTC. Amino acid sequence: CASRSGVVYEQYF.